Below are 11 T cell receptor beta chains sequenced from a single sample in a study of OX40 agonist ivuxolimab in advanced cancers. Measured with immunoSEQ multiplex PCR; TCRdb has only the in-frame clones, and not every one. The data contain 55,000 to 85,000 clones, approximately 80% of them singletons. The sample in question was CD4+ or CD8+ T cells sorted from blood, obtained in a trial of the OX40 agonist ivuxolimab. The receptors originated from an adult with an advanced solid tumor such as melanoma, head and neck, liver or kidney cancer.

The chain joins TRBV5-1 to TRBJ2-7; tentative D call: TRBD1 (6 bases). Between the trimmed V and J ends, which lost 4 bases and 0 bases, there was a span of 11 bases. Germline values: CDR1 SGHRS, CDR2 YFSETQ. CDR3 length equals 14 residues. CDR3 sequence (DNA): TGCGCCAGCAGCATAGACAGGTACTCCTACGAGCAGTACTTC. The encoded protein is CASSIDRYSYEQYF. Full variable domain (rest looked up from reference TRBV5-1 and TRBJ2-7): KAGVTQTPRYLIKTRGQQVTLSCSPISGHRSVSWYQQTPGQGLQFLFEYFSETQRNKGNFPGRFSGRQFSNSRSEMNVSTLELGDSALYLCASSIDRYSYEQYFGPGTRLTVT.

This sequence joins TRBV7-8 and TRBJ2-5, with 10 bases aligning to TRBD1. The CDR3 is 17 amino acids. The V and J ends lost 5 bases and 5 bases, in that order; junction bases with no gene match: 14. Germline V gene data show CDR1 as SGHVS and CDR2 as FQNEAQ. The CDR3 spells CASSPSFGTGVLETQYF. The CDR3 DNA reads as TGTGCCAGCAGCCCTAGTTTTGGGACAGGGGTGTTGGAGACCCAGTACTTC.

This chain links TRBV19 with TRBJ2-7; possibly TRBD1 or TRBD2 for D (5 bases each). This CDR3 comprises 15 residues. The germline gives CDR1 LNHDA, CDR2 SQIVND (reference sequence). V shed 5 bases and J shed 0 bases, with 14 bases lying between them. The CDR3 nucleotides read TGTGCCAGTAGTCCCCATCCGGGGCGCTCCTACGAGCAGTACTTC. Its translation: CASSPHPGRSYEQYF. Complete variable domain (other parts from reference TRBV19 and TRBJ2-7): DGGITQSPKYLFRKEGQNVTLSCEQNLNHDAMYWYRQDPGQGLRLIYYSQIVNDFQKGDIAEGYSVSREKKESFPLTVTSAQKNPTAFYLCASSPHPGRSYEQYFGPGTRLTVT.

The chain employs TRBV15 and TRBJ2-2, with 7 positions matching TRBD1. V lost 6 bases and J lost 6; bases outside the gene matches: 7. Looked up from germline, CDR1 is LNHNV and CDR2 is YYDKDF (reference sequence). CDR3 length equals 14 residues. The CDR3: CATSRGQKAGELFF. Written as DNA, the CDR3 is TGTGCCACCAGTCGGGGACAGAAGGCCGGGGAGCTGTTTTTT.

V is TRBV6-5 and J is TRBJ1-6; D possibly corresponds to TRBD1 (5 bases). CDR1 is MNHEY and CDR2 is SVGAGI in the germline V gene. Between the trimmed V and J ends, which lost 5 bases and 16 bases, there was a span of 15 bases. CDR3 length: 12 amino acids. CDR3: CASSDQFGALHF. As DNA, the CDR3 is TGTGCCAGCAGTGACCAATTCGGGGCACTCCACTTT.

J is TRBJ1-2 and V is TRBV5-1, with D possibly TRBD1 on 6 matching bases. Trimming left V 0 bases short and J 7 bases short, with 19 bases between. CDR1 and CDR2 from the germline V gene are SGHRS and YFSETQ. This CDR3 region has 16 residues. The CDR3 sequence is CASSLEGFDRRGGYTF. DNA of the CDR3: TGCGCCAGCAGCTTGGAGGGGTTCGACAGGAGGGGTGGCTACACCTTC.

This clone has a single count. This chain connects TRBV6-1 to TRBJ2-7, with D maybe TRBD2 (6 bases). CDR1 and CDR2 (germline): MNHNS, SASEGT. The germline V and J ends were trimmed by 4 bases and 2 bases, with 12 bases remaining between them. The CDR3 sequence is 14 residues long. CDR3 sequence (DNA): TGTGCCAGCAGTGTGGAGACGGGAGCCTACGAGCAGTACTTC. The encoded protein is CASSVETGAYEQYF.

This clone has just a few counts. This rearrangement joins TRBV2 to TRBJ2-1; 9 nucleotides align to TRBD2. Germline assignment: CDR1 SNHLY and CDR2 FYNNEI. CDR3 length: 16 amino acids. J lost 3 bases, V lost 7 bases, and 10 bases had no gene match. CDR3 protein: CASIPRGGADYNEQFF. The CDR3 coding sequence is TGTGCCAGCATCCCGCGGGGGGGCGCAGACTACAATGAGCAGTTCTTC.

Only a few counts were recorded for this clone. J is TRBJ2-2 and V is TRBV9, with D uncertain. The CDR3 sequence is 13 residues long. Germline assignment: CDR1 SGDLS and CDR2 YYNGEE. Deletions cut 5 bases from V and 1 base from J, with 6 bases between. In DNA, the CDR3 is TGTGCCAGCAGGCTAGAGAACACCGGGGAGCTGTTTTTT. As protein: CASRLENTGELFF.

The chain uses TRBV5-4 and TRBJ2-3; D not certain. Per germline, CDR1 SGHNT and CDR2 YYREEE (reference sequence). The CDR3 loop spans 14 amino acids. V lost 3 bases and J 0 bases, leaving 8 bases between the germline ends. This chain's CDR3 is CASSSGWSTDTQYF. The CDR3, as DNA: TGTGCCAGCAGCTCCGGTTGGAGCACAGATACGCAGTATTTT. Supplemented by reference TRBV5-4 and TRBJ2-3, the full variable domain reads ETGVTQSPTHLIKTRGQQVTLRCSSQSGHNTVSWYQQALGQGPQFIFQYYREEENGRGNFPPRFSGLQFPNYSSELNVNALELDDSALYLCASSSGWSTDTQYFGPGTRLTVL.

In DNA form, the CDR3 reads TGTGCCAGCAGACAAAACAGGGGAACGTGGAGCACAGATACGCAGTATTTT. This gives the protein CASRQNRGTWSTDTQYF. This chain uses TRBV7-8 with TRBJ2-3; 7 bases agree with TRBD1. Germline CDR1 and CDR2: SGHVS and FQNEAQ. V dropped 6 bases and J dropped 0; count of bases not matched to a gene: 12. The CDR3 is 17 residues long.